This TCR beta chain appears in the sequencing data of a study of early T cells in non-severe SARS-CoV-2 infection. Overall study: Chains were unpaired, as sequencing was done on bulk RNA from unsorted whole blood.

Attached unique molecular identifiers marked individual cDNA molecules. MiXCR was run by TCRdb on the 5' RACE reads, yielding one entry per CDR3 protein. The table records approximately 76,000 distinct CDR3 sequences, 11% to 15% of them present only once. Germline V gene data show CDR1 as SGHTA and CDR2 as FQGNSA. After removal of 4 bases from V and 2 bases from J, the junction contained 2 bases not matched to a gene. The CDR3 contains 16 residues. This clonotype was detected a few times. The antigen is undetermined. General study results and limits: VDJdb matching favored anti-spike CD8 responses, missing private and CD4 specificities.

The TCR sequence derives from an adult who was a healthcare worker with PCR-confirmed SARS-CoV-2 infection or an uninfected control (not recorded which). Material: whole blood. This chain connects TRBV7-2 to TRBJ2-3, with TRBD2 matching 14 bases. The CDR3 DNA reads TGTGCCAGCAGCTGGACTAGCGGGGGGTACACAGATACGCAGTATTTT. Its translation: CASSWTSGGYTDTQYF.